The 29 T cell receptor beta chains listed next were all sequenced from one sample in a study of early T cells in non-severe SARS-CoV-2 infection. TCRdb reanalysed the 5' RACE reads using MiXCR and keeps one entry per CDR3 protein. The sample consists of under 65,000 distinct CDR3 sequences, roughly an eighth of them appearing once. Sequenced material: whole blood. These receptors were obtained from an adult who was a healthcare worker with PCR-confirmed SARS-CoV-2 infection or an uninfected control (not recorded which).

The chain couples TRBV25-1 to TRBJ2-3; the D gene is possibly TRBD2 (6 bases). The CDR3 is made up of 17 amino acids. In germline, CDR1 is MGHDK, CDR2 SYGVNS. The V end lost 2 bases, the J end lost 3 bases, and 18 bases lay between the germline ends. The CDR3 protein is CASSEIQGGGRTDTQYF. The CDR3 DNA reads TGTGCCAGCAGTGAAATCCAAGGCGGAGGGAGGACAGATACGCAGTATTTT.

The V gene is TRBV4-3, the J gene TRBJ2-1, with 7 bases matching TRBD2. J lost 4 bases, V lost 5 bases, and 11 bases had no gene match. The CDR3 extends over 16 amino acids. CDR1 is LGHNA, CDR2 YSLEER, per germline. CDR3 bases: TGCGCCAGCAGCGTCGCGACGGCGGGGGAGTACAATGAGCAGTTCTTC. This codes for CASSVATAGEYNEQFF.

This clonotype was recorded at least ten times. This sequence joins TRBV7-2 and TRBJ1-3; a possible D gene is TRBD1 (5 bases). Germline CDR1 SGHTA, CDR2 FQGNSA. This CDR3 has 14 amino acids. Trimming left V 0 bases short and J 8 bases short, with 11 bases between. DNA of the CDR3: TGTGCCAGCAGCTTAGCGCAGGGTATGGACACCATATATTTT. It encodes CASSLAQGMDTIYF.

The J gene is TRBJ2-7, the V gene TRBV2; a weak D match, TRBD1 (6 bases). The V end lost 2 bases, the J end lost 2 bases, and 10 bases lay between the germline ends. Germline CDR1 reads SNHLY; CDR2 reads FYNNEI. The CDR3 length is 14 residues. The CDR3 region has the DNA TGTGCCAGCAGTGAATTAAAGGGGGCCTACGAGCAGTACTTC. It codes for CASSELKGAYEQYF.

This clonotype appeared a few times. The chain employs TRBV18 and TRBJ2-7, with D perhaps TRBD1 or TRBD2 (5 bases each). This CDR3 spans 18 amino acids. Germline V CDR1 and CDR2: KGHSH, LQKENI. V lost 0 bases and J 2 bases, leaving 20 bases between the germline ends. This CDR3 is CASSPPRGLETRTYEQYF. In DNA form, the CDR3 reads TGTGCCAGCTCACCACCGAGGGGTCTGGAAACACGGACCTACGAGCAGTACTTC.

V and J are TRBV20-1 and TRBJ1-2; 7 nucleotides agree with TRBD1. This CDR3 is 14 amino acids long. Germline CDR1 is DFQATT and CDR2 is SNEGSKA (reference sequence). The junction had 16 bases not matched to a gene; V was cut back by 3 bases and J by 12 bases. In DNA form, the CDR3 reads TGCAGTGCTAGGCCCCGATACAGGGGCGGGCTGAACACCTTC. It yields the protein CSARPRYRGGLNTF.

This clonotype has only a few counts. This sequence joins TRBV21-1 and TRBJ2-5. TRBV21-1 is a pseudogene. This CDR3 has 14 residues. The CDR3, as DNA: TGTGCCAGCAGCAATGGGGGGTACCAAGAGACCCAGTACTTC. The encoded protein is CASSNGGYQETQYF.

There are many counts of this clonotype. The chain couples TRBV6-5 to TRBJ1-4, with no clear D. In germline, CDR1 is MNHEY, CDR2 SVGAGI. This CDR3 spans 13 amino acids. Deletions cut 5 bases from V and 12 bases from J, with 16 bases between. CDR3 sequence reads: CASSVRGWTELFF. As DNA, the CDR3 is TGTGCCAGCAGTGTTCGCGGCTGGACGGAACTGTTTTTT.

The table lists this clonotype with a few counts. The V gene is TRBV2, the J gene TRBJ2-1; D might be TRBD2 (6 bases). The germline CDR1 and CDR2 sequences are SNHLY and FYNNEI. V was trimmed by 6 bases and J by 9 bases, leaving 12 bases between them. This CDR3 has 12 amino acids. The CDR3 reads CASRPTSSEQFF. The DNA of the CDR3 is TGTGCCAGCAGACCTACTAGCTCTGAGCAGTTCTTC.

The chain uses TRBV12-3 or TRBV12-4 and TRBJ2-1; D possibly matches TRBD1 or TRBD2 (5 bases each). This CDR3 region has 14 residues. Trimming shortened V by 3 bases and J by 2 bases, and 8 bases separated the two germline ends. This CDR3 reads CASSLGRTYNEQFF. The CDR3, as DNA: TGTGCCAGCAGTTTGGGACGGACCTACAATGAGCAGTTCTTC.

This clonotype is labeled as medium-sized. The rearrangement links TRBV27 to TRBJ1-2; 9 bases are shared with TRBD1. This CDR3 is built from 15 residues. The V gene end was trimmed by 7 bases and the J gene end by 4 bases; junction bases not matched to a gene: 10. Germline V CDR1 and CDR2: MNHEY, SMNVEV (reference sequence). The chain's CDR3 is CASKPGQGSSYGYTF. The CDR3 region has the DNA TGTGCCAGCAAGCCGGGACAGGGCTCCTCCTATGGCTACACCTTC.

The V and J genes are TRBV29-1 and TRBJ1-1; a possible D gene is TRBD1 (6 bases). CDR3 size: 13 residues. The germline CDR1 and CDR2 sequences are SQVTM and ANQGSEA. V lost 0 bases, J lost 8 bases, and 13 bases lay in between. CDR3 in DNA: TGCAGCGTTGAAGATGAGGGGGGCCCCGAAGCTTTCTTT. This gives the protein CSVEDEGGPEAFF.

This clonotype showed up many times. J is TRBJ2-4 and V is TRBV28; 8 positions agree with TRBD1. The germline gives CDR1 MDHEN, CDR2 SYDVKM. The CDR3 extends over 16 amino acids. The junction had 6 bases not matched to a gene; V was cut back by 5 bases and J by 0 bases. DNA for the CDR3: TGTGCCAGCAGTCCGACAGGGGATCTAGCCAAAAACATTCAGTACTTC. Residues: CASSPTGDLAKNIQYF.

This clonotype showed up just a few times. The V call is TRBV20-1, the J call TRBJ2-5; D uncertain. Trimming shortened V by 4 bases and J by 5 bases, and 20 bases separated the two germline ends. CDR1 and CDR2 (germline): DFQATT, SNEGSKA (reference sequence). This CDR3 has 15 residues. The CDR3 DNA sequence: TGCAGTGCTAACACTGATGGGGAATATACGGAGACCCAGTACTTC. It specifies CSANTDGEYTETQYF.

The rearrangement links TRBV29-1 to TRBJ1-1; 8 bases are a match to TRBD1. J gave up 4 bases and V 7 bases, and 5 bases lay outside the gene matches. This CDR3 is 12 amino acids long. Germline V gene sequence: CDR1 SQVTM, CDR2 ANQGSEA. CDR3 nucleotides: TGCAGCGCCCGAACAGGGGGCACTGAAGCTTTCTTT. Its protein product is CSARTGGTEAFF. The whole variable domain, remainder taken from reference TRBV29-1 and TRBJ1-1, is SAVISQKPSRDICQRGTSLTIQCQVDSQVTMMFWYRQQPGQSLTLIATANQGSEATYESGFVIDKFPISRPNLTFSTLTVSNMSPEDSSIYLCSARTGGTEAFFGQGTRLTVV.

This clonotype was counted only a few times. The chain couples TRBV7-6 to TRBJ1-3, with 7 bases that match TRBD1. The junction had 5 bases not matched to a gene; V was cut back by 6 bases and J by 0 bases. From germline, CDR1 is SGHVS and CDR2 FNYEAQ. This CDR3 region has 15 residues. The CDR3 region is CASRPWDSSGNTIYF. The CDR3, as DNA: TGTGCCAGCAGACCATGGGACAGCTCTGGAAACACCATATATTTT.

The sample holds many counts of this clonotype. The gene calls are TRBV6-5 and TRBJ1-3, with D hard to call. The CDR3 runs to 14 residues. CDR1 and CDR2 from the germline V gene are MNHEY and SVGAGI. Trimming removed 5 bases at V and 2 bases at J, with 10 bases between. CDR3 DNA sequence: TGTGCCAGCAGTCCCCGTGGGGCTGGAAACACCATATATTTT. It is translated as CASSPRGAGNTIYF.

The CDR3 loop reads CASSPGRSGELFF. The CDR3 DNA sequence: TGTGCCAGCAGCCCGGGACGAAGCGGGGAGCTGTTTTTT. V usage is TRBV12-3 or TRBV12-4 and J usage is TRBJ2-2, with D perhaps assigned TRBD1 or TRBD2 (5 bases each). V was cut by 6 bases and J by 7 bases, with 12 bases left in between. CDR3 size: 13 residues.

A few counts support this clonotype. The CDR3 protein is CASSRGTTRNTEAFF. DNA for the CDR3: TGTGCCAGCAGCCGTGGGACAACCAGGAACACTGAAGCTTTCTTT. The chain couples TRBV5-5 to TRBJ1-1; perhaps TRBD1 as D (6 bases). With 4 bases removed from V and 1 base from J, the gap between germline ends came to 14 bases. The V gene's germline CDR1 is SGHKS and CDR2 YYEKEE (reference sequence). The CDR3 contains 15 residues.

This clonotype was found many times. The gene calls are TRBV12-3 or TRBV12-4 and TRBJ2-3; 7 bases are a match to TRBD1. This CDR3 region has 12 residues. V gave up 5 bases and J gave up 8 bases; unmatched junction bases: 4. The CDR3 region has the DNA TGTGCCAGCAGTACATCAGGGGGTACGCAGTATTTT. Residues: CASSTSGGTQYF.

The table lists this clonotype with a few counts. The gene calls are TRBV19 and TRBJ2-2; perhaps TRBD1 as D (6 bases). The V end was cut by 7 bases, the J end by 4 bases, with 19 bases between. The CDR3 has 16 residues. Looked up from germline, CDR1 is LNHDA and CDR2 is SQIVND (reference sequence). CDR3 in DNA: TGTGCCAGTAAGAGTCGGTGGGACACTAGCACCGGGGAGCTGTTTTTT. Residues: CASKSRWDTSTGELFF.

J is TRBJ2-3 and V is TRBV7-9, with TRBD1 matching over 9 bases. With V trimmed by 5 bases and J by 2 bases, 11 bases remained unmatched. The germline V gene encodes CDR1 SEHNR and CDR2 FQNEAQ (reference sequence). This CDR3 region has 17 residues. DNA of the CDR3: TGTGCCAGCAGCCCGGGACAGGGTTTTAGACCCACAGATACGCAGTATTTT. Amino acids: CASSPGQGFRPTDTQYF.

In its sample, this clonotype was seen a few times. This chain uses TRBV11-2 with TRBJ2-7; D is unclear. V was pared by 1 base and J by 2 bases, with 9 bases between. The length of the CDR3 is 14 residues. The germline gives CDR1 SGHAT, CDR2 FQNNGV. CDR3: CASSLGTSAYEQYF. For the CDR3, the DNA is TGTGCCAGCAGCTTAGGGACCTCCGCCTACGAGCAGTACTTC.

The CDR3: CASSQDRRIQETQYF. The CDR3 bases are TGCGCCAGCAGCCAAGACAGGAGAATCCAAGAGACCCAGTACTTC. The chain joins TRBV4-3 to TRBJ2-5, with unresolved D. Trimming cost V 0 bases and J 1 base, with 9 bases left between them. Looked up from germline, CDR1 is LGHNA and CDR2 is YSLEER. The CDR3 is 15 amino acids.

CDR3 amino acids: CASSTDSSEEQYF. The DNA of the CDR3 is TGTGCCAGTAGTACCGACAGCTCGGAAGAGCAGTACTTC. This sequence joins TRBV19 and TRBJ2-7, with TRBD1 as a possible D gene (5 bases). The CDR3 is 13 amino acids. Germline CDR1 LNHDA, CDR2 SQIVND (reference sequence). V dropped 4 bases and J dropped 7 bases, with 14 bases sitting between them.

V is TRBV11-3 and J is TRBJ2-3; D is unresolved. Germline V gene sequence: CDR1 SGHNT, CDR2 YENEEA. The CDR3 covers 12 residues. The V end was cut by 4 bases, the J end by 5 bases, with 7 bases between. CDR3: CASSSLGDTQYF. As DNA, the CDR3 is TGTGCCAGCAGCTCGTTGGGAGATACGCAGTATTTT.

The table lists this clonotype with many counts. The gene calls are TRBV29-1 and TRBJ1-5; D is unresolved. V gave up 1 base and J gave up 12 bases, with 13 bases separating them. This CDR3 spans 12 amino acids. In germline, CDR1 is SQVTM, CDR2 ANQGSEA. The CDR3 is CSVEVPGSIQHF. The DNA for the CDR3 is TGCAGCGTTGAAGTCCCCGGTTCGATCCAGCATTTT.

This clonotype was seen only a few times. This chain connects TRBV19 to TRBJ2-5, with D unclear. The CDR3 totals 13 residues. From germline, CDR1 is LNHDA and CDR2 SQIVND (reference sequence). Deletions cut 5 bases from V and 5 bases from J, with 12 bases between. Written as DNA, the CDR3 is TGTGCCAGTAGTGCATCCGGCCGGGAGACCCAGTACTTC. Residues: CASSASGRETQYF.

In its sample, this clonotype was seen many times. This chain links TRBV10-3 with TRBJ2-3; 7 bases are shared with TRBD1. CDR3 length: 15 residues. The V gene's germline CDR1 is ENHRY and CDR2 SYGVKD. Germline trimming cut 3 bases from V and 2 bases from J; bases unmatched to any gene: 5. CDR3 region: CAISEGQAVTDTQYF. The CDR3 coding sequence is TGTGCCATCAGTGAAGGACAGGCCGTCACAGATACGCAGTATTTT.